This T cell receptor (beta chain) was retrieved from a study of blood T cells in healthy people across ages. Germline CDR1 and CDR2: MNHEY and SVGEGT. The CDR3 sequence is 15 residues long. V gave up 3 bases and J gave up 3 bases, with 13 bases separating them. This clonotype was recorded a few times. Alongside a J-beta primer mix, a sample-barcoded 5' primer served in a second PCR lasting about 7 to 11 cycles. A single record per CDR3 protein comes from TCRdb applying MiXCR to the 5' RACE reads. The table has around 870,000 distinct CDR3 sequences, 29% seen once. This clonotype was obtained from an elderly woman in good health. The chain joins TRBV6-2 or TRBV6-3 to TRBJ2-3; TRBD1 might be the D (5 bases). Sequencing was carried out using blood. CDR3 region: CASSYRRVETDTQYF. In DNA, the CDR3 is TGTGCCAGCAGTTATCGCAGGGTGGAGACAGATACGCAGTATTTT.